This T cell receptor (beta chain) was identified in a study of blood T cell repertoires in COVID-19. In the source study's methods: Amplification from reference gene primers served as the basis for estimated nucleated cell counts. The repertoire was sequenced with immunoSEQ multiplex PCR; TCRdb's copy has only in-frame clones and lacks some. The D gene and trimming were derived from the DNA, and the V and J assignments and clone size from that table. The profile shows around 170,000 clones, about 82% of them singletons. The receptor was derived from a woman in her thirties who had recovered from COVID-19. Sequenced sample: PBMCs or T cells enriched from blood (not recorded which).

CDR3 loop: CASSGWRKGANYGYTF. CDR3 bases: TGTGCCAGCAGTGGTTGGCGGAAAGGGGCTAACTATGGCTACACCTTC. This sequence joins TRBV25-1 and TRBJ1-2; tentative D call: TRBD1 (5 bases). The germline gives CDR1 MGHDK, CDR2 SYGVNS. Trimming cost V 4 bases and J 0 bases, with 15 bases left between them. The CDR3 sequence is 16 residues long.